Below, 8 T cell receptor beta chains from the same sample are listed, as sequenced in a study of identical twins. TCRdb independently ran MiXCR on the 5' RACE reads; one entry per CDR3 protein. This table has about 520,000 distinct CDR3 sequences, approximately 22% appearing once. This same sample was also taken into another study, of T cells expressing NK-cell markers.

Specimen: CD4+ T cells sorted from blood. These TCRs come from a woman aged 18-29 years in good health.

V is TRBV12-3 or TRBV12-4 and J is TRBJ2-7; 13 nucleotides match TRBD2. The CDR3 extends over 17 amino acids. Trimming cost V 2 bases and J 5 bases; bases outside gene matches: 9. The CDR3: CASSLRRTSGSLHEQYF. The CDR3 nucleotides are TGTGCCAGCAGTTTACGCCGGACTAGCGGGAGCCTCCACGAGCAGTACTTC.

The chain couples TRBV7-2 to TRBJ2-5; no firm D call. CDR3 length: 13 amino acids. V was cut by 5 bases and J by 2 bases, with 9 bases left in between. Germline CDR1 SGHTA, CDR2 FQGNSA. The CDR3 spells CASSRSMQETQYF. The CDR3 region has the DNA TGTGCCAGCAGCCGATCTATGCAAGAGACCCAGTACTTC.

This clonotype was detected many times. The V call is TRBV12-3 or TRBV12-4, the J call TRBJ2-7, with D unclear. Trimming cost V 1 base and J 12 bases, with 1 base left between them. This CDR3 region has 8 residues. CDR3 protein: CASSLGYF. In DNA form, the CDR3 reads TGTGCCAGCAGTTTAGGGTACTTC.

This clonotype was detected a few times. The chain carries TRBV5-5 and TRBJ1-2; D gene uncertain. The V gene's germline CDR1 is SGHKS and CDR2 YYEKEE (reference sequence). The CDR3 covers 13 residues. The V and J ends lost 0 bases and 4 bases respectively, with 7 bases between them. CDR3 sequence: CASSLAIAYGYTF. The CDR3 bases are TGTGCCAGCAGCTTGGCCATAGCCTATGGCTACACCTTC.

The J gene is TRBJ2-5, the V gene TRBV12-3 or TRBV12-4, with D uncertain. Trimming removed 8 bases from V and 5 bases from J, with 18 bases in between. The CDR3 covers 14 residues. The CDR3: CASQRASSRETQYF. CDR3 nucleotides: TGTGCCAGCCAAAGGGCCTCCAGTCGGGAGACCCAGTACTTC.

The chain employs TRBV20-1 and TRBJ2-7; D gene unclear. This CDR3 is 15 amino acids long. From germline, CDR1 is DFQATT and CDR2 SNEGSKA (reference sequence). Between the trimmed V and J ends, which lost 5 bases and 1 base, there was a span of 18 bases. The CDR3 loop is CSAPDPSLWSYEQYF. As DNA, the CDR3 is TGCAGTGCTCCGGACCCGAGCCTTTGGTCCTACGAGCAGTACTTC.

The J gene is TRBJ2-2, the V gene TRBV7-8, with 10 positions matching TRBD2. With V trimmed by 5 bases and J by 4 bases, 4 bases remained unmatched. The CDR3 covers 15 residues. CDR1 SGHVS and CDR2 FQNEAQ come from the germline V gene. The CDR3 DNA reads TGTGCCAGCAGCCTTCCTAGCGGGAGCACCGGGGAGCTGTTTTTT. Translated, it gives CASSLPSGSTGELFF.

V is TRBV29-1 and J is TRBJ1-1; unclear D gene. Trimming shortened V by 6 bases and J by 1 base, and 15 bases separated the two germline ends. Germline V lookup: CDR1 SQVTM, CDR2 ANQGSEA. The length of the CDR3 is 14 residues. In nucleotides, the CDR3 is TGCAGCGTGATGACGGGCAGTTCGAACACTGAAGCTTTCTTT. Translating it yields CSVMTGSSNTEAFF.